This T cell receptor (beta chain) was captured by sequencing in a study of monozygotic twins with inflammatory bowel disease. Broader study findings: IBD patients shared fewer clonotypes with other individuals than healthy twins, especially patients with disease activity signs. Twins with IBD were found to have lower TCRbeta diversity (inverse Simpson) than healthy co-twins.

About this clonotype: The target antigen is unknown.

There are 15 residues in the CDR3. Germline CDR1 and CDR2: MNHEY and SVGEGT. UMIs with a 6-nucleotide sample barcode were added by template switching. For each CDR3 protein, TCRdb gives one entry from its re-call of the 5' RACE reads, without DNA. The sample table sets out roughly 300,000 distinct CDR3 sequences. The V gene is TRBV6-2 or TRBV6-3, the J gene TRBJ2-1; without DNA, the TCRdb call of TRBD1 cannot be checked. This clonotype was obtained from a human donor with ulcerative colitis or Crohn's disease, or a healthy co-twin of an affected twin (not recorded which). Sequenced input: blood. The CDR3: CASGLPGQLYNEQFF.